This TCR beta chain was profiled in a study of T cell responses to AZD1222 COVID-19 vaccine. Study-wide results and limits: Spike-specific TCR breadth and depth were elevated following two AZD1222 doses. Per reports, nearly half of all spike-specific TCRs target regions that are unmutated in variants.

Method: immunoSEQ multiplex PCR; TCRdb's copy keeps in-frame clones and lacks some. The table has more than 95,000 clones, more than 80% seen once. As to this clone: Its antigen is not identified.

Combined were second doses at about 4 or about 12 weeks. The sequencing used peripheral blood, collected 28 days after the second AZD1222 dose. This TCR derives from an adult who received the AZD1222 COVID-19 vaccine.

This CDR3 is CASSLPTGQSYEQYF. CDR3 bases: TGTGCCAGCAGCCTTCCTACGGGACAGTCCTACGAGCAGTACTTC. The V and J genes are TRBV5-4 and TRBJ2-7; the match to TRBD1 covers 7 bases. In germline, CDR1 is SGHNT, CDR2 YYREEE (reference sequence). V dropped 4 bases and J dropped 1; count of bases not matched to a gene: 8. The CDR3 runs to 15 residues.